This TCR beta chain was profiled in a study of tissue T cells after allogeneic stem cell transplantation. Study outcomes and limitations: The patient cohort was small and clinically heterogeneous, with limited sampling depth.

The method was immunoSEQ multiplex PCR; TCRdb's version includes in-frame clones alone and lacks a portion of them. The repertoire holds roughly 30,000 clones, with about 85% as singletons. This CDR3 has 13 residues. Trimming took 5 bases from V and 4 from J, leaving 9 bases between them. Remarks on this clone: The antigen is unknown.

Source: blood, taken before transplantation. The rearrangement joins TRBV12-3 or TRBV12-4 to TRBJ2-1, with D uncertain. The receptor's source is a woman aged 18-50 years who later had graft-versus-host disease after an allogeneic stem cell transplant. This chain's CDR3 is CASSRSEYNEQFF. CDR3 in DNA: TGTGCCAGCAGTCGATCGGAATACAATGAGCAGTTCTTC.